This T cell receptor beta chain was recovered during a study of cytomegalovirus exposure and HLA in healthy donors. For the study at large: T cells numbering about 200 million yielded more than 95 million unique TCR beta sequences in an earlier analysis. General observations from the study: A reported reduction in N-insertions relative to the approximately 690-donor mean was seen in an Asian-associated ancestry cluster in a later analysis.

Looked up from germline, CDR1 is MNHEY and CDR2 is SMNVEV (reference sequence). This CDR3 comprises 13 residues. V was shortened by 3 bases and J by 9 bases, with 15 bases between the two germline ends. With respect to this clone: Its specificity is unknown.

In the PCR, 60 Vbeta and 13 Jbeta primers were used. Repertoires were generated with immunoSEQ multiplex PCR, while TCRdb's copy carries only in-frame clones and drops some. There are around 300,000 clones in the sample; under 80% occur only once, and around 2.3% lies in the top ten. The genes are TRBV27 and TRBJ2-7; D is uncertain. Material: PBMCs. This clonotype was sampled from a female donor in good health and CMV-seronegative. The CDR3 region is CASSLVLGIGQYF. Here the CDR3 DNA reads TGTGCCAGCAGTTTGGTGCTAGGAATCGGGCAGTACTTC.